The 20 T cell receptor beta chains presented below share a single source sample, sequenced in a study of identical twins. TCRdb fed the 5' RACE reads into MiXCR, producing one record per CDR3 protein. The table lists approximately 620,000 distinct CDR3 sequences, over 8.5% of them singletons. These data are also associated with another study on yellow fever vaccine responses in identical twins.

The sequencing sample was made of PBMCs. All receptors come from a woman aged 18-35 years in good health.

This clonotype was observed a handful of times. The chain couples TRBV4-2 to TRBJ2-7; perhaps TRBD2 as D (6 bases). This CDR3 comprises 14 residues. Germline V gene data show CDR1 as LGHNA and CDR2 as YNFKEQ. V lost 4 bases to trimming and J lost 3 bases, with 13 bases between them. The CDR3 DNA reads TGTGCCAGCAGCCGCAGACTAGATCTCTACGAGCAGTACTTC. The encoded protein is CASSRRLDLYEQYF.

As to this clonotype: A much larger clonotype is one base distant, so this may be a read error. This rearrangement joins TRBV27 to TRBJ2-1; TRBD2 matches 8 bases. From germline, CDR1 is MNHEY and CDR2 SMNVEV (reference sequence). The CDR3 has 16 residues. The CDR3 region is CPSSPRGSGRGGEQFF. The CDR3 nucleotides read TGTCCCAGCAGTCCCAGGGGAAGCGGGAGAGGTGGTGAGCAGTTCTTC.

In this sample, this clonotype turned up a few times. The J gene is TRBJ2-7, the V gene TRBV7-9, with D uncertain. This CDR3 spans 11 amino acids. Per germline, CDR1 SEHNR and CDR2 FQNEAQ (reference sequence). The V end was cut by 7 bases, the J end by 7 bases, with 11 bases between. CDR3 protein: CASTQLGEQYF. The CDR3 nucleotides read TGTGCCAGCACCCAACTCGGAGAGCAGTACTTC.

This clonotype occurred many times. The chain combines TRBV20-1 with TRBJ2-7; possibly TRBD2 for D (6 bases). Germline V gives CDR1 DFQATT, CDR2 SNEGSKA (reference sequence). Deletions cut 6 bases from V and 6 bases from J, with 24 bases between. The length of the CDR3 is 15 residues. The CDR3 DNA is TGCAGTGCCAATGGGCGGGGTGGGGTTTTGCGCGAGCAGTACTTC. Its translation: CSANGRGGVLREQYF.

Only a few counts were recorded for this clonotype. The chain uses TRBV4-3 and TRBJ1-1, with D perhaps TRBD1 (5 bases). This CDR3 has 15 residues. Germline lookup yields CDR1 LGHNA and CDR2 YSLEER. V was clipped by 0 bases and J by 2 bases, with 10 bases between them. The CDR3 is CASSQDRGINTEAFF. The CDR3 DNA reads TGCGCCAGCAGCCAAGATAGGGGAATTAACACTGAAGCTTTCTTT.

This clonotype was counted at least ten times. The chain is built from TRBV12-3 or TRBV12-4 and TRBJ1-4, with D possibly TRBD1 on 5 matching bases. V was cut by 2 bases and J by 2 bases, with 15 bases left in between. The CDR3 consists of 17 residues. In DNA, the CDR3 is TGTGCCAGCAGTTTAAGTCCAGGGAGCACGACTAATGAAAAACTGTTTTTT. This sequence encodes CASSLSPGSTTNEKLFF.

This clonotype occurred a few times. The V gene is TRBV24-1, the J gene TRBJ2-3; D is ambiguous. The CDR3 has 11 amino acids. With 6 bases removed from V and 4 bases from J, the gap between germline ends came to 4 bases. Per germline, CDR1 KGHDR and CDR2 SFDVKD. DNA for the CDR3: TGTGCCACCAGTTTCGCAGATACGCAGTATTTT. It translates to CATSFADTQYF.

This clonotype was recorded at least ten times. This sequence joins TRBV5-1 and TRBJ2-7; 8 nucleotides match TRBD2. V was clipped by 0 bases and J by 2 bases; unmatched bases: 1. The CDR3 is made up of 14 amino acids. Germline CDR1 SGHRS, CDR2 YFSETQ. The CDR3, as DNA: TGCGCCAGCAGCTTGGACGGGGGGGCCTACGAGCAGTACTTC. Its translation: CASSLDGGAYEQYF.

The table lists this clonotype with many counts. The gene calls are TRBV5-1 and TRBJ1-1; no clear D gene. CDR3 length equals 11 residues. Trimming removed 4 bases from V and 6 bases from J, with 7 bases in between. CDR1 is SGHRS and CDR2 is YFSETQ in the germline V gene. In nucleotides, the CDR3 is TGCGCCAGCAGCGACGGTTCTGAAGCTTTCTTT. As protein: CASSDGSEAFF.

This clonotype was observed many times. This chain uses TRBV7-9 with TRBJ2-3; 13 bases line up with TRBD2. Germline CDR1 reads SEHNR; CDR2 reads FQNEAQ (reference sequence). The CDR3 contains 16 residues. J was trimmed by 2 bases and V by 3 bases; bases with no gene match: 2. In DNA form, the CDR3 reads TGTGCCAGCAGCTTCGGACTAGCGGGGGTCACAGATACGCAGTATTTT. It specifies CASSFGLAGVTDTQYF.

This clonotype was observed at least ten times. The CDR3 nucleotides read TGTGCCATCAGTGAGGGCAGCTCCTACGAGCAGTACTTC. It codes for CAISEGSSYEQYF. The chain links TRBV10-3 to TRBJ2-7; D gene unclear. The CDR3 is 13 amino acids. CDR1 and CDR2 (germline): ENHRY, SYGVKD. The V end lost 2 bases, the J end lost 0 bases, and 5 bases lay between the germline ends.

This clonotype was recorded at least ten times. This chain links TRBV2 with TRBJ2-4; possibly TRBD2 for D (6 bases). CDR3 length: 15 residues. Trimming pared 4 bases from V and 7 bases from J, leaving 17 bases between. CDR1 is SNHLY, CDR2 FYNNEI, per germline. This CDR3 reads CASSGGGDPRNIQYF. The CDR3 region has the DNA TGTGCCAGCAGTGGAGGCGGGGACCCCCGGAACATTCAGTACTTC.

At least ten counts were recorded for this clonotype. This rearrangement joins TRBV4-1 to TRBJ2-1, with TRBD2 matching over 9 bases. The CDR3 totals 20 residues. The V segment lost 0 bases and the J segment 0 bases; nucleotides outside the gene matches: 12. CDR1 is MGHRA and CDR2 is YSYEKL in the germline V gene. The CDR3, as DNA: TGCGCCAGCAGCCAAGATCCACTAGCGGGCCAAGGGAGCTCCTACAATGAGCAGTTCTTC. This codes for CASSQDPLAGQGSSYNEQFF.

The sample holds many counts of this clonotype. The chain combines TRBV12-3 or TRBV12-4 with TRBJ2-2, with D possibly matching TRBD2 (5 bases). The CDR3 consists of 13 residues. V lost 5 bases and J lost 5, with 9 bases in between. The chain's CDR3 is CASSLRLTGELFF. CDR3 nucleotide sequence: TGTGCCAGCAGTCTCAGACTAACCGGGGAGCTGTTTTTT.

The chain uses TRBV7-2 and TRBJ2-7, with 10 bases matching TRBD2. V gave up 1 base and J gave up 6 bases; unmatched junction bases: 12. Germline V gene sequence: CDR1 SGHTA, CDR2 FQGNSA. The CDR3 has 17 residues. CDR3 sequence: CASSLGHQSGRAGEQYF. As DNA, the CDR3 is TGTGCCAGCAGCTTAGGCCACCAAAGCGGGAGGGCTGGCGAGCAGTACTTC. The variable domain in full, completed from reference TRBV7-2 and TRBJ2-7, reads GAGVSQSPSNKVTEKGKDVELRCDPISGHTALYWYRQSLGQGLEFLIYFQGNSAPDKSGLPSDRFSAERTGGSVSTLTIQRTQQEDSAVYLCASSLGHQSGRAGEQYFGPGTRLTVT.

The chain has TRBV6-2 or TRBV6-3 and TRBJ2-7; TRBD2 aligns across 8 bases. Germline CDR1 and CDR2: MNHEY and SVGEGT. V lost 0 bases and J lost 3; bases outside the gene matches: 7. This CDR3 is built from 16 residues. Here the CDR3 DNA reads TGTGCCAGCAGTTACTCTTGGGAGCGGGAGCACTACGAGCAGTACTTC. Translated: CASSYSWEREHYEQYF.

The CDR3 reads CASSQEGRGRGNEQFF. CDR3 nucleotides: TGTGCCAGCAGCCAAGAGGGCAGGGGGCGGGGGAATGAGCAGTTCTTC. J is TRBJ2-1 and V is TRBV3-1; D is possibly TRBD1 (8 bases). This CDR3 has 16 residues. Trimming cost V 0 bases and J 7 bases, with 16 bases left between them. Germline loops: CDR1 LGHDT, CDR2 YNNKEL (reference sequence).

This clonotype was detected only once. The DNA of the CDR3 is TGTGCCAGCAGTTACATCGGGCAGGGCGGGCAGTACTTC. Its protein product is CASSYIGQGGQYF. The chain uses TRBV6-5 and TRBJ2-7, with a possible D match to TRBD1 (5 bases). This CDR3 contains 13 residues. V gave up 2 bases and J gave up 9 bases, with 14 bases separating them. Germline V CDR1 and CDR2: MNHEY, SVGAGI.

This clonotype was counted a few times. This rearrangement joins TRBV16 to TRBJ2-7; possible D gene TRBD2, 5 bases. The CDR3 extends over 16 amino acids. Germline V gene data show CDR1 as KGHSY and CDR2 as FQNENV. Trimming took 1 base from V and 5 from J, leaving 18 bases between them. CDR3 amino acids: CASSQYGTSLGDEQYF. CDR3 sequence (DNA): TGTGCCAGCAGCCAATATGGAACAAGCCTGGGAGACGAGCAGTACTTC.

Only a few counts were recorded for this clonotype. The rearrangement links TRBV20-1 to TRBJ1-5, with TRBD1 matching over 7 bases. The V segment lost 4 bases and the J segment 2 bases; nucleotides outside the gene matches: 5. This CDR3 contains 14 residues. Looked up from germline, CDR1 is DFQATT and CDR2 is SNEGSKA (reference sequence). The CDR3 DNA reads TGCAGTGCTACCCTCGGACAGGGCAATCAGCCCCAGCATTTT. Protein sequence: CSATLGQGNQPQHF.